Sequencing of this T cell receptor (beta chain) was carried out in a study of T cells expressing NK-cell markers. Study background: Eight donors were sequenced, of whom seven were HCMV-seropositive, while the remaining one was HCMV-seronegative.

CDR1 ENHRY and CDR2 SYGVKD come from the germline V gene. This CDR3 has 14 residues. Production of TCR beta cDNA relied on 5'RACE template switching with UMIs. TCRdb reprocessed the 5' RACE reads and stores each CDR3 protein as one record, lacking DNA. The record lists around 280,000 distinct CDR3 sequences, of which the ten most abundant hold roughly 0.4%. Material for sequencing was blood T cells: a sorted CD56 or NKG2C T cell subset, CD4+ or CD8+ T cells, or bulk PBMC T cells (not recorded which). The chain combines TRBV10-3 with TRBJ1-4. The clonotype was recovered from a man aged 18 to 29 in good health. The CDR3 here is CAISIKANREKLFF.